This TCR beta chain emerged from a study of blood T cell repertoires in COVID-19. Overall study context: PBMCs, B-cell-depleted T cells, or T cells were the source of the cDNA or gDNA that made up the material.

V shed 3 bases and J shed 5 bases, with 7 bases lying between them. The CDR3 has 12 amino acids. The germline V gene has CDR1 MGHRA and CDR2 YSYEKL. This clone was found once. The assay was immunoSEQ multiplex PCR, and TCRdb's table has in-frame clones only and misses some. The repertoire holds around 230,000 clones, with 85% as singletons. Sample: peripheral blood. This sequence originates from a man in his fifties with COVID-19, enrolled during active disease. J is TRBJ1-1 and V is TRBV4-1; a possible D gene is TRBD1 (6 bases). CDR3: CASSHQGTEAFF. The CDR3 DNA reads TGCGCCAGCAGCCACCAGGGGACTGAAGCTTTCTTT.